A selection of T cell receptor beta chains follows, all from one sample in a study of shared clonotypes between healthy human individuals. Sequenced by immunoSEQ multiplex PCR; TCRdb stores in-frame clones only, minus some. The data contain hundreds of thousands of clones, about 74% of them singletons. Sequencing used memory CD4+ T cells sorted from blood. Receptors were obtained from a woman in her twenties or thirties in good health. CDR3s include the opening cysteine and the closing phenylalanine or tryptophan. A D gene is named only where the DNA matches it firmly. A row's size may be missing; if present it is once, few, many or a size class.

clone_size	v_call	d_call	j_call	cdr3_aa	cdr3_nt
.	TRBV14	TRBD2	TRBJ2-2	CASSHPGTSGSVTGELFF	TGTGCCAGCAGCCACCCTGGGACTAGCGGGAGTGTCACCGGGGAGCTGTTTTTT
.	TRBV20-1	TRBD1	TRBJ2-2	CSADRVGELFF	TGCAGTGCTGACAGGGTCGGGGAGCTGTTTTTT
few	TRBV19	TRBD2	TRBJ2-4	CASIGTSGRFSRNIQYF	TGTGCCAGTATCGGGACTAGCGGGAGGTTCTCGAGAAACATTCAGTACTTC
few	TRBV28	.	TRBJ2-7	CASSLRWGAGSYEQYF	TGTGCCAGCAGTTTGAGGTGGGGGGCGGGATCCTACGAGCAGTACTTC
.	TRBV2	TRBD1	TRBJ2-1	CASSRTGEPSGNEQFF	TGTGCCAGCAGTCGGACAGGGGAGCCTAGCGGCAATGAGCAGTTCTTC
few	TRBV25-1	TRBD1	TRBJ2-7	CASSGTGSIPYEQYF	TGTGCCAGCAGTGGGACAGGATCTATTCCCTACGAGCAGTACTTC
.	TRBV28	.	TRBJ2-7	CASRKAPYEQYF	TGTGCCAGCAGAAAGGCCCCCTACGAGCAGTACTTC
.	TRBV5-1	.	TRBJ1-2	CASSLQANYGYTF	TGCGCCAGCAGCCTCCAGGCTAACTATGGCTACACCTTC
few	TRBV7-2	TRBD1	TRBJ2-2	CASRPGQRNTGELFF	TGTGCCAGCAGGCCGGGACAGAGGAACACCGGGGAGCTGTTTTTT
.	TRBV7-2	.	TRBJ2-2	CASSREDIANTGELFF	TGTGCCAGCAGCCGCGAGGACATCGCGAACACCGGGGAGCTGTTTTTT
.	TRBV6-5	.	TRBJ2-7	CASSSGLRGSEQYF	TGTGCCAGCAGTTCTGGACTCCGAGGATCCGAGCAGTACTTC
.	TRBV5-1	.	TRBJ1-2	CASSLSGQKLQGYTF	TGCGCCAGCAGCTTGTCGGGCCAGAAGCTTCAAGGCTACACCTTC
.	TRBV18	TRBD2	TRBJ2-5	CASSPSLGTRTQETQYF	TGTGCCAGCTCACCGTCCCTGGGGACTAGAACACAAGAGACCCAGTACTTC
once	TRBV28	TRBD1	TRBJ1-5	CASSLTGGNNNQPQHF	TGTGCCAGCAGTTTGACAGGGGGCAATAACAATCAGCCCCAGCATTTT
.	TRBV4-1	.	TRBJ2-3	CASSQVGSTPDTQYF	TGCGCCAGCAGCCAAGTGGGGAGTACTCCAGATACGCAGTATTTT